These T cell receptor beta chains were read from a single sample in a study of shared clonotypes between healthy human individuals. Libraries were prepared by immunoSEQ multiplex PCR; TCRdb keeps only in-frame clonotypes and omits some of them. The sample records roughly 2.5 million clones, roughly 92% being singletons. What was sequenced was naive CD4+ T cells sorted from blood. The receptors shown here come from a man in his late teens or twenties in good health. Both conserved end residues are part of each CDR3. The D gene is left open where the match is weak. Some rows have no size entry. The others give once, few or many, or a class for an expanded clone.

>TRBJ1-6|TRBD1|TRBV6-6|.
CASNIPGQGGGSPLHF
TGTGCCAGCAATATACCGGGACAGGGGGGGGGATCACCCCTCCACTTT
>TRBJ2-3|.|TRBV6-6|.
CASMGHNTDTQYF
TGTGCCAGCATGGGCCATAACACAGATACGCAGTATTTT
>TRBJ1-5|.|TRBV19|.
CAASGEVGQPQHF
TGTGCCGCCTCAGGGGAAGTAGGTCAGCCCCAGCATTTT
>TRBJ1-1|.|TRBV6-6|.
CASSYRGGNTEAFF
TGTGCCAGCAGTTACCGGGGAGGGAACACTGAAGCTTTCTTT
>TRBJ1-6|TRBD1|TRBV6-6|.
CASRRTGGNGSPLHF
TGTGCCAGCAGGAGGACAGGGGGAAACGGTTCACCCCTCCACTTT
>TRBJ2-2|.|TRBV28|.
CASRGSNTGELFF
TGTGCCTCCCGGGGCTCCAACACCGGGGAGCTGTTTTTT
>TRBJ1-1|.|TRBV5-1|.
CASSLEGSGTEAFF
TGCGCCAGCAGCTTGGAGGGTAGCGGCACTGAAGCTTTCTTT
>TRBJ2-1|TRBD2|TRBV6-6|.
CASSPSGENEQFF
TGTGCCAGCAGTCCCAGCGGGGAAAATGAGCAGTTCTTC
>TRBJ1-1|.|TRBV30|few
CAWAKGRMNTEAFF
TGTGCCTGGGCAAAAGGGCGGATGAACACTGAAGCTTTCTTT
>TRBJ1-1|.|TRBV11-3|.
CASSLGTTGSEAFF
TGTGCCAGCAGCTTAGGTACGACAGGATCTGAAGCTTTCTTT
>TRBJ2-7|.|TRBV18|.
CASSPTPGTSYEQYF
TGTGCCAGCTCACCCACCCCGGGAACGTCCTACGAGCAGTACTTC
>TRBJ2-1|TRBD2|TRBV4-3|.
CASSQDWLAGGSSYNEQFF
TGCGCCAGCAGCCAAGATTGGCTAGCGGGAGGCTCCTCCTACAATGAGCAGTTCTTC
>TRBJ1-1|TRBD1|TRBV5-1|.
CASSGGQGPQNTEAFF
TGCGCCAGCAGCGGGGGACAGGGGCCTCAGAACACTGAAGCTTTCTTT
>TRBJ2-7|.|TRBV11-2|.
CAVGRGYEQYF
TGTGCCGTTGGTCGGGGGTACGAGCAGTACTTC
>TRBJ1-1|.|TRBV5-1|.
CASSLGARVNTEAFF
TGCGCCAGCAGCTTGGGGGCCAGAGTGAACACTGAAGCTTTCTTT
>TRBJ1-2|.|TRBV7-9|.
CASSLITSRFHYGYTF
TGTGCCAGCAGCTTAATCACATCCCGCTTTCACTATGGCTACACCTTC
>TRBJ1-1|.|TRBV29-1|few
CSFGAGRTAFF
TGCAGCTTCGGGGCGGGTCGTACGGCTTTCTTT
>TRBJ2-5|.|TRBV5-6|.
CASSFTGDGETQYF
TGTGCCAGCAGCTTTACGGGGGACGGGGAGACCCAGTACTTC
>TRBJ2-1|TRBD2|TRBV11-2|.
CASSRTSGRSYNEQFF
TGTGCCAGCAGCCGGACTAGCGGGAGATCGTACAATGAGCAGTTCTTC
>TRBJ1-4|TRBD1|TRBV18|once
CASSPIWTGGNEKLFF
TGTGCCAGCTCACCCATTTGGACAGGCGGTAATGAAAAACTGTTTTTT
>TRBJ1-5|.|TRBV27|.
CASSLSGSPNQPQHF
TGTGCCAGCAGTTTAAGCGGCAGCCCGAATCAGCCCCAGCATTTT
>TRBJ2-3|TRBD2|TRBV27|.
CASSRRPGAGSSTDTQYF
TGTGCCAGCAGCCGACGTCCAGGAGCGGGGTCTAGCACAGATACGCAGTATTTT
>TRBJ1-4|.|TRBV19|.
CASSLGVNEKLFF
TGTGCCAGTAGCCTCGGGGTAAATGAAAAACTGTTTTTT
>TRBJ1-5|.|TRBV4-1|.
CASSRTGLGNQPQHF
TGCGCCAGCAGCCGTACAGGGTTGGGCAATCAGCCCCAGCATTTT
>TRBJ1-4|.|TRBV4-1|.
CASSPPRGDVSYEKLFF
TGCGCCAGCAGCCCGCCTAGGGGGGACGTAAGTTATGAAAAACTGTTTTTT
>TRBJ1-6|TRBD1|TRBV5-4|.
CASRVGQSNSPLHF
TGTGCCAGCAGAGTGGGACAGTCCAATTCACCCCTCCACTTT
>TRBJ2-7|TRBD1|TRBV7-6|.
CASSDRDRDNEQYF
TGTGCCAGCAGCGACCGGGACAGGGATAACGAGCAGTACTTC
>TRBJ1-2|.|TRBV29-1|once
CSVEDQPSRGERYTF
TGCAGCGTTGAAGATCAACCAAGTCGAGGGGAGCGCTACACCTTC
>TRBJ1-1|.|TRBV2|.
CASRAEMNTEAFF
TGTGCCAGCAGGGCAGAAATGAACACTGAAGCTTTCTTT
>TRBJ1-5|.|TRBV5-6|.
CASSPRSARQPQHF
TGTGCCAGCAGCCCCCGGTCCGCGCGACAGCCCCAGCATTTT
>TRBJ2-2|TRBD1|TRBV5-8|.
CASSIRQGKNTGELFF
TGTGCCAGCAGCATTCGACAGGGGAAGAACACCGGGGAGCTGTTTTTT
>TRBJ1-1|.|TRBV27|few
CASSRPHGGLNTEAFF
TGTGCCAGCAGTCGCCCTCATGGCGGTCTGAACACTGAAGCTTTCTTT
>TRBJ1-1|.|TRBV10-3|.
CAISETQGPNTEAFF
TGTGCCATCAGTGAGACCCAGGGCCCGAACACTGAAGCTTTCTTT
>TRBJ2-3|.|TRBV13|.
CASSLGRVTDTQYF
TGTGCCAGCAGCTTGGGTCGAGTCACAGATACGCAGTATTTT
>TRBJ1-2|.|TRBV5-1|.
CASSFRRGQGYGYTF
TGCGCCAGCAGCTTTAGGAGGGGCCAAGGGTATGGCTACACCTTC
>TRBJ1-5|TRBD1|TRBV6-5|.
CASTPGTGHNQPQHF
TGTGCCAGCACACCCGGGACAGGTCACAATCAGCCCCAGCATTTT
>TRBJ1-1|.|TRBV28|.
CASSGALNTEAFF
TGTGCCAGCAGTGGAGCCCTGAACACTGAAGCTTTCTTT
>TRBJ2-7|TRBD1|TRBV30|.
CAWIRAGGLGEQYF
TGTGCCTGGATACGGGCAGGGGGCCTGGGCGAGCAGTACTTC
>TRBJ1-6|.|TRBV30|.
CAWRGSSYNSPLHF
TGTGCCTGGAGGGGGAGCTCCTATAATTCACCCCTCCACTTT
>TRBJ1-2|TRBD1|TRBV5-1|.
CASRWDRSNYGYTF
TGCGCCAGCCGATGGGACAGGTCTAACTATGGCTACACCTTC
>TRBJ2-2|.|TRBV7-9|.
CASSLMGNTGELFF
TGTGCCAGCAGCTTAATGGGGAACACCGGGGAGCTGTTTTTT
>TRBJ1-2|.|TRBV7-2|.
CASSLVLGNYGYTF
TGTGCCAGCAGCTTAGTTCTGGGAAACTATGGCTACACCTTC
>TRBJ2-3|.|TRBV10-3|.
CAISESFSTTQYF
TGTGCCATCAGTGAGTCTTTTTCCACAACGCAGTATTTT
>TRBJ2-7|TRBD2|TRBV30|.
CAWSEKRDYYEQYF
TGTGCCTGGAGTGAGAAGCGGGACTACTACGAGCAGTACTTC
>TRBJ2-5|.|TRBV5-1|.
CASSLEGDWRETQHF
TGCGCCAGCAGCTTGGAGGGGGATTGGAGGGAGACCCAGCACTTC
>TRBJ1-1|.|TRBV10-3|.
CASGVNTEAFF
TGTGCCAGCGGGGTGAACACTGAAGCTTTCTTT
>TRBJ1-5|TRBD1|TRBV27|.
CASSSAGTGGARQPQHF
TGTGCCAGCAGTTCTGCCGGGACAGGGGGCGCACGGCAGCCCCAGCATTTT
>TRBJ1-1|.|TRBV7-2|.
CASNPGAPNTEAFF
TGTGCCAGCAACCCGGGGGCCCCGAACACTGAAGCTTTCTTT
>TRBJ1-4|.|TRBV2|.
CASRRFIFATNEKLFF
TGTGCCAGCAGGAGGTTCATATTTGCAACTAATGAAAAACTGTTTTTT
>TRBJ2-4|.|TRBV30|.
CAWNPGTKNIQYF
TGTGCCTGGAATCCCGGGACGAAGAACATTCAGTACTTC
>TRBJ2-3|TRBD2|TRBV2|once
CASRLATDTQYF
TGTGCCAGCCGACTAGCGACAGATACGCAGTATTTT
>TRBJ2-3|.|TRBV7-2|.
CASSFGGTDTQYF
TGTGCCAGCAGCTTCGGGGGAACAGATACGCAGTATTTT
>TRBJ2-7|TRBD2|TRBV5-1|.
CASRWTSGAGSDEQYF
TGCGCCAGCAGGTGGACTAGCGGGGCGGGCTCGGACGAGCAGTACTTC
>TRBJ1-1|.|TRBV28|once
CASSLSLQASGDTEAFF
TGTGCCAGCAGTTTATCGTTACAGGCCAGTGGAGACACTGAAGCTTTCTTT